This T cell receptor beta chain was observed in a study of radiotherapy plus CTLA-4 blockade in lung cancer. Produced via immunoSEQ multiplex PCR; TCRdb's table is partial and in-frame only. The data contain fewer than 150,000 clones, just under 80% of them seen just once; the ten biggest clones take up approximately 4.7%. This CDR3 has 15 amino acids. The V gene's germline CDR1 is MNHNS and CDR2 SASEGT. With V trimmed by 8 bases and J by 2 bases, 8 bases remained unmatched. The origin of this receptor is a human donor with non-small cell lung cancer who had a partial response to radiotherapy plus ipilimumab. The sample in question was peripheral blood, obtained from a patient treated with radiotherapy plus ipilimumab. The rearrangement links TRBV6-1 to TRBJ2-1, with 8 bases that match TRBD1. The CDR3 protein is CASRTGQGTYNEQFF. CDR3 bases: TGTGCCAGCCGTACTGGACAGGGAACCTACAATGAGCAGTTCTTC.